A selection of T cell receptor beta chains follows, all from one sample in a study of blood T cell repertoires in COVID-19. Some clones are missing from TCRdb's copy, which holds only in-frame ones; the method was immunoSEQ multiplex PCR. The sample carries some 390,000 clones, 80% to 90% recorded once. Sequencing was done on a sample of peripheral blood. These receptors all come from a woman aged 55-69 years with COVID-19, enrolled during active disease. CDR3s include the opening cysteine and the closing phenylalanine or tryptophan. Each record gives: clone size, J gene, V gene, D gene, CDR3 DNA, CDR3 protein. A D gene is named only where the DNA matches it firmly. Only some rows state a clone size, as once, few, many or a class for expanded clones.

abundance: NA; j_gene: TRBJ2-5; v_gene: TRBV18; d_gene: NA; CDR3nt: TGTGCCAGCTCATCGTTTCAAGAGACCCAGTACTTC; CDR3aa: CASSSFQETQYF
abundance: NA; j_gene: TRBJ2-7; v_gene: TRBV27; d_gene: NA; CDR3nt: TGTGCCAGCAGTTACGGCGACAGAGCCTACGAGCAGTACTTC; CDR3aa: CASSYGDRAYEQYF
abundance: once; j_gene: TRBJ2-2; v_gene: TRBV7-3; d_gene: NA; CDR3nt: TGTGCCAGCAGCTCGGGAACGAACACCGGGGAGCTGTTTTTT; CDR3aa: CASSSGTNTGELFF
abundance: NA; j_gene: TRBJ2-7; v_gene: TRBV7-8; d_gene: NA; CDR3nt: TGTGCCAGCAGCCACGACACCTACGAGCAGTACTTC; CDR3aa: CASSHDTYEQYF
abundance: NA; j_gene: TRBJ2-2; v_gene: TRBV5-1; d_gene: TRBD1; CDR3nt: TGCGCCAGCAGCTTGGCAGGGGGCTCGGACACCGGGGAGCTGTTTTTT; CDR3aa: CASSLAGGSDTGELFF
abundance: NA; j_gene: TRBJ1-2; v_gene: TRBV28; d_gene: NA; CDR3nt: TGTGCCAGCACCCTGGCCCTGCCAGGTGGCTACACCTTC; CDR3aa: CASTLALPGGYTF
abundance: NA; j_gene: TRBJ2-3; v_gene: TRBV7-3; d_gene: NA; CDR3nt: TGTGCCAGCAGCTCCCGCCTAGCCGGCACAGATACGCAGTATTTT; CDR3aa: CASSSRLAGTDTQYF
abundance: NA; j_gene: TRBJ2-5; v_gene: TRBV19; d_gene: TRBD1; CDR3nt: TGTGCCAGTAGTCTTGGGACAGGGTCAGAGACCCAGTACTTC; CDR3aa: CASSLGTGSETQYF
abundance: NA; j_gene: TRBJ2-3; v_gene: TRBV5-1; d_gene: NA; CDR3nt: TGCGCCAGCAGCTTGGCCCAGGCGGGGGATACGCAGTATTTT; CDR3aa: CASSLAQAGDTQYF
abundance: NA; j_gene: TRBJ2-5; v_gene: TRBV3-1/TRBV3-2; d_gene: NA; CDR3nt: TGTGCCAGCAGCCAATCGTCCGAGACCCAGTACTTC; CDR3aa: CASSQSSETQYF
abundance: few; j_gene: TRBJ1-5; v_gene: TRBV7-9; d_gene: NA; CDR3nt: TGTGCCAGCAGCTTAGGTTCTGTCAATCAGCCCCAGCATTTT; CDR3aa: CASSLGSVNQPQHF
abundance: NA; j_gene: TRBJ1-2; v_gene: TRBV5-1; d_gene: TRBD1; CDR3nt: TGCGCCAGCAGCCCCCGGACAGGGGTACTTGAGGGCTACACCTTC; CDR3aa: CASSPRTGVLEGYTF
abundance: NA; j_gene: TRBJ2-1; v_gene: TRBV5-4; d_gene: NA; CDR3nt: TGTGCCAGCAGTGTAGGCGGGACTTCATCCTACAATGAGCAGTTCTTC; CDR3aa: CASSVGGTSSYNEQFF
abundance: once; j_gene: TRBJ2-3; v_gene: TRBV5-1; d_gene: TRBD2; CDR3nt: TGCGCCAGCAGCTTTTCTAGCGGACCGCGAAGGGGTACGCAGTATTTT; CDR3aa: CASSFSSGPRRGTQYF